The sample holds a few counts of the clone carrying this T cell receptor (beta chain). Its target is unknown. This same CDR3 is encoded by further DNA sequences in the sample. The record originates from a study of beta chain features in type 1 diabetes. About the study: The patient and healthy donor groups were comparable for age, gender and cell yields. Regarding the study as a whole: Healthy donors had naive, central memory and Treg TCRB repertoires that appeared less similar than those seen among patients. A moderate, significant TCRB CDR3 shortening appeared in type 1 diabetes across four CD4+ subsets.

Of the isolated RNA, all was reverse transcribed, and so the sequenced material was expressed TCRB transcripts. Some clones are missing from TCRdb's copy, which holds only in-frame ones; the method was immunoSEQ multiplex PCR. There are roughly 150,000 clones in the sample; 8% to 9.5% occur only once, and approximately 0.54% lies in the top ten. The CDR3 is made up of 13 amino acids. V was clipped by 0 bases and J by 4 bases; unmatched bases: 0. The germline V gene encodes CDR1 GTSNPN and CDR2 SVGIG (reference sequence). One heparinised blood draw averaging about 116 mL was given by each donor. V and J are TRBV30 and TRBJ1-5; 7 bases agree with TRBD1. This clonotype was sampled from a woman under 30 with type 1 diabetes. The sequenced sample was central memory CD4+ T cells from blood. The CDR3 is CAWSVQGNQPQHF. CDR3 nucleotide sequence: TGTGCCTGGAGTGTACAGGGGAATCAGCCCCAGCATTTT.